Listed below are T cell receptor beta chains from one sample, sequenced in a study of blood T cell repertoires in COVID-19. Sequencing used immunoSEQ multiplex PCR; TCRdb keeps in-frame clones, though not all of them. The sample has 90,000 to 130,000 clones; around 90% are singletons. Sequencing was carried out using peripheral blood. The source is a human donor in a cohort sampled during active COVID-19. Both conserved end residues are part of each CDR3. The D gene is left open where the match is weak. Rows give clone size only sometimes, using once, few, many, or a class for an expanded clone.

>-|TRBJ2-7|-|TRBV27
CASSRPEAGGYEQYF
TGTGCCAGCAGTCGCCCAGAGGCAGGAGGCTACGAGCAGTACTTC
>TRBD2|TRBJ2-7|-|TRBV4-2
CASSQGRLLAGGLDEQYF
TGTGCCAGCAGCCAAGGGAGGCTCCTAGCGGGAGGGCTAGACGAGCAGTACTTC
>TRBD2|TRBJ2-1|-|TRBV7-9
CASRTGLAGGNNEQFF
TGTGCCAGCAGGACTGGACTAGCGGGAGGTAACAATGAGCAGTTCTTC
>TRBD1|TRBJ2-1|-|TRBV10-3
CAISEGGQGLSEQFF
TGTGCCATCAGTGAAGGGGGACAGGGGCTTAGTGAGCAGTTCTTC
>-|TRBJ1-3|-|TRBV14
CASSQDLLGGTGNTIYF
TGTGCCAGCAGCCAAGACCTCCTGGGGGGGACTGGAAACACCATATATTTT
>TRBD2|TRBJ2-5|-|TRBV5-1
CASSLGSGRGETQYF
TGCGCCAGCAGCTTGGGGAGCGGGAGGGGAGAGACCCAGTACTTC
>-|TRBJ1-4|-|TRBV14
CASSQDSGRKLFF
TGTGCCAGCAGCCAAGATAGCGGTCGAAAACTGTTTTTT
>TRBD1|TRBJ1-5|-|TRBV10-2
CASRDGQGRSQPQHF
TGCGCCAGCAGGGACGGACAGGGACGGTCTCAGCCCCAGCATTTT
>-|TRBJ1-2|-|TRBV28
CASSFDRYYGYTF
TGTGCCAGCAGTTTCGACAGGTACTATGGCTACACCTTC
>-|TRBJ1-2|-|TRBV6-1
CASSDQTANYGYTF
TGTGCCAGCAGTGATCAGACAGCTAACTATGGCTACACCTTC
>TRBD1|TRBJ1-1|once|TRBV4-1
CASSQDKWGTGNTEAFF
TGCGCCAGCAGCCAAGATAAGTGGGGGACAGGGAACACTGAAGCTTTCTTT
>TRBD2|TRBJ2-4|-|TRBV19
CASRRIGEGENIQYF
TGTGCCAGTAGGCGTATCGGGGAGGGCGAAAACATTCAGTACTTC
>TRBD2|TRBJ2-3|once|TRBV27
CASSLLTSGGTDTQYF
TGTGCCAGCAGTCTCCTGACTAGCGGTGGCACAGATACGCAGTATTTT
>-|TRBJ2-3|-|TRBV19
CASSGFGDTQYF
TGTGCCAGTAGCGGGTTTGGAGATACGCAGTATTTT
>TRBD1|TRBJ1-4|-|TRBV6-5
CASSKTGGTVEKLFF
TGTGCCAGCAGTAAAACAGGGGGCACGGTCGAAAAACTGTTTTTT
>TRBD2|TRBJ2-1|-|TRBV5-6
CASSWDYGNEQFF
TGTGCCAGCAGCTGGGACTACGGCAATGAGCAGTTCTTC
>-|TRBJ1-6|-|TRBV9
CASSVKSRSSYNSPLHF
TGTGCCAGCAGCGTTAAGTCTAGGAGCTCCTATAATTCACCCCTCCACTTT
>-|TRBJ1-4|-|TRBV7-9
CASSIDTTNEKLFF
TGTGCCAGCAGCATCGACACGACTAATGAAAAACTGTTTTTT
>-|TRBJ1-1|-|TRBV9
CASSVGRNTEAFF
TGTGCCAGCAGCGTAGGCAGGAACACTGAAGCTTTCTTT
>TRBD1|TRBJ1-2|few|TRBV6-6
CASSGDRGQRGYTF
TGTGCCAGCAGCGGGGACAGGGGGCAACGGGGCTACACCTTC
>TRBD2|TRBJ2-7|once|TRBV4-3
CASSPGLESSYEQYF
TGCGCCAGCAGCCCGGGACTAGAGAGCTCCTACGAGCAGTACTTC
>-|TRBJ1-6|-|TRBV3-1/TRBV3-2
CASSHTDTSYNSPLHF
TGTGCCAGCAGCCACACGGACACTTCCTATAATTCACCCCTCCACTTT
>-|TRBJ2-7|-|TRBV14
CASSHHYEQYF
TGTGCCAGCAGTCATCACTACGAGCAGTACTTC
>TRBD2|TRBJ2-2|-|TRBV4-2
CASSPQLAGGPGTGELFF
TGTGCCAGCAGCCCACAACTAGCGGGAGGGCCAGGTACCGGGGAGCTGTTTTTT
>TRBD1|TRBJ1-5|-|TRBV29-1
CSGQQGTGPQHF
TGCAGCGGCCAACAGGGGACCGGGCCCCAGCATTTT
>-|TRBJ2-6|once|TRBV27
CASSYRVPSSGANVLTF
TGTGCCAGCAGTTACAGGGTCCCCAGCTCTGGGGCCAACGTCCTGACTTTC
>-|TRBJ2-2|-|TRBV15
CATSRATGFGGELFF
TGTGCCACCAGCAGAGCTACGGGGTTCGGCGGGGAGCTGTTTTTT
>-|TRBJ2-5|-|TRBV15
CATSRVGRERQETQYF
TGTGCCACCAGCAGAGTCGGCCGGGAGCGGCAAGAGACCCAGTACTTC
>-|TRBJ1-6|-|TRBV19
CASSILQGPSSYNSPLHF
TGTGCCAGTAGTATACTGCAGGGGCCCAGCTCCTATAATTCACCCCTCCACTTT
>-|TRBJ1-1|-|TRBV6-5
CASSYEGGRGAFF
TGTGCCAGCAGCTACGAGGGGGGGCGAGGAGCTTTCTTT
>-|TRBJ2-1|-|TRBV7-3
CASSLTGHNNEQFF
TGTGCCAGCAGCTTAACGGGACACAACAATGAGCAGTTCTTC
>-|TRBJ1-3|-|TRBV6-1
CASSERPGDSGNTIYF
TGTGCCAGCAGTGAAAGACCCGGGGACTCTGGAAACACCATATATTTT
>-|TRBJ2-3|-|TRBV5-5
CASSPAGTDTQYF
TGTGCCAGCAGCCCTGCCGGGACAGATACGCAGTATTTT
>TRBD2|TRBJ2-7|-|TRBV5-1
CASKTSGGAYEQYF
TGCGCCAGCAAGACTAGCGGGGGAGCCTACGAGCAGTACTTC
>TRBD1|TRBJ2-1|-|TRBV7-3
CASSLLGQYNEQFF
TGTGCCAGCAGCTTACTGGGACAGTACAATGAGCAGTTCTTC
>TRBD1|TRBJ2-2|-|TRBV10-1
CASSGQGASGELFF
TGCGCCAGCAGTGGACAGGGGGCCAGCGGGGAGCTGTTTTTT
>-|TRBJ2-5|-|TRBV6-1
CASSELGVPQETQYF
TGTGCCAGCAGTGAACTCGGGGTTCCCCAAGAGACCCAGTACTTC
>-|TRBJ1-5|-|TRBV11-2
CASSSRVGQPQHF
TGTGCCAGCAGCTCGAGGGTCGGTCAGCCCCAGCATTTT
>-|TRBJ2-3|-|TRBV15
CATSRDLGDTQYF
TGTGCCACCAGCAGAGATCTCGGGGATACGCAGTATTTT
>-|TRBJ1-2|once|TRBV28
CAHRDSNYGYTF
TGTGCCCACAGGGATTCAAACTATGGCTACACCTTC
>TRBD1|TRBJ1-1|-|TRBV5-1
CASSGQGNTEAFF
TGCGCCAGCAGTGGACAGGGGAACACTGAAGCTTTCTTT
>TRBD1|TRBJ1-2|-|TRBV2
CASSLRVRDSYGYTF
TGTGCCAGCAGCCTTAGAGTCCGGGACAGCTATGGCTACACCTTC
>TRBD1|TRBJ2-1|once|TRBV11-2
CASSPIGTGTLNEQFF
TGTGCCAGCAGCCCTATCGGGACAGGGACCCTCAATGAGCAGTTCTTC
>TRBD1|TRBJ1-6|-|TRBV30
CAWSPGDRNSPLHF
TGTGCCTGGAGCCCGGGGGACAGAAATTCACCCCTCCACTTT
>-|TRBJ1-2|-|TRBV9
CASSVDERTSGGYTF
TGTGCCAGCAGCGTAGACGAGAGGACTTCCGGGGGCTACACCTTC
>TRBD1|TRBJ1-5|-|TRBV5-8
CASSLGSGGSNQPQHF
TGTGCCAGCAGCTTGGGGTCAGGGGGAAGCAATCAGCCCCAGCATTTT
>-|TRBJ2-1|-|TRBV6-5
CASRGYNEQFF
TGTGCCAGCCGGGGTTACAATGAGCAGTTCTTC
>-|TRBJ1-6|-|TRBV6-2/TRBV6-3
CASRYTGLNSPLHF
TGTGCCAGCAGGTACACAGGGCTTAATTCACCCCTCCACTTT
>TRBD2|TRBJ2-1|-|TRBV19
CASSINTAGLAGTSEQFF
TGTGCCAGTAGTATCAACACCGCAGGACTAGCGGGGACGAGTGAGCAGTTCTTC
>-|TRBJ1-1|-|TRBV7-2
CASSLVGQGITEAFF
TGTGCCAGCAGCTTAGTGGGGCAGGGGATCACTGAAGCTTTCTTT
>-|TRBJ1-1|-|TRBV5-1
CASSSAGTEAFF
TGCGCCAGCAGTAGCGCGGGCACTGAAGCTTTCTTT